Listed below are T cell receptor beta chains from one sample, sequenced in a study of blood T cells in healthy people across ages. TCRdb ran MiXCR on the 5' RACE reads and lists one entry per CDR3 protein. Of around 1.5 million distinct CDR3 sequences listed, 30% to 35% are singletons. What was sequenced was blood. The receptor source for this set is a woman in her twenties or thirties in good health. Each CDR3 is given with its conserved first and last residue. Each record gives: V gene, CDR3 length, CDR3 protein.

TRBV12-5	16	CASAIGLAGGPETQYF
TRBV11-2	16	CASSLALAGASYEQYF
TRBV7-2	15	CASSPSGLGSNEQFF
TRBV12-3/TRBV12-4	14	CASSWGTHYNEQFF
TRBV29-1	14	CSAAIRGLRETQYF
TRBV7-9	15	CASSPPDRRVNEQYF
TRBV7-3	16	CASSSTSGGSTDTQYF
TRBV5-1	13	CASNPGQPYEQYF
TRBV7-2	13	CASSRSTPDTQYF
TRBV20-1	12	CSARLPQETQYF
TRBV6-4	15	CASSEWASTPYEQYF
TRBV7-9	14	CASSSRGGLAEAFF
TRBV18	15	CASSPSGTSNQPQHF
TRBV6-6	15	CASTPSTGFGETQYF
TRBV7-2	13	CASSFPGLLGYTF
TRBV27	17	CASVQHTGTGGYYEQYF
TRBV12-3/TRBV12-4	13	CASSVGRFLGYTF
TRBV9	16	CASSEWSSLGQETQYF
TRBV15	19	CATSRAVVQRGETYNEQFF
TRBV5-1	15	CASGWGLVGNNEQFF
TRBV27	14	CASSLLGTLGEQYF
TRBV6-2/TRBV6-3	14	CASSYSPGTDGYTF
TRBV7-3	13	CASSLTRLDEQFF
TRBV18	15	CASSPTGIAKNIQYF
TRBV4-2	13	CASSQAAGDTQYF